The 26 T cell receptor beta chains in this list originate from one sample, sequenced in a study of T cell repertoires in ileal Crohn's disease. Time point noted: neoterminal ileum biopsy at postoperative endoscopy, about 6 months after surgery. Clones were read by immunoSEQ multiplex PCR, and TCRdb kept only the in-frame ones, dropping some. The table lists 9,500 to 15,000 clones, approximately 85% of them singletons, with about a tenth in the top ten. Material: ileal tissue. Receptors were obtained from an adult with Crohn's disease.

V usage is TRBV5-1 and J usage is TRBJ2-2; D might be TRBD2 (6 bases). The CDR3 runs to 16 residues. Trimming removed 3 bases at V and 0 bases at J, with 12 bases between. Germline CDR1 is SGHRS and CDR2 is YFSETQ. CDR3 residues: CASSSLPGANTGELFF. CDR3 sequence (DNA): TGCGCCAGCAGCTCGCTACCGGGAGCGAACACCGGGGAGCTGTTTTTT.

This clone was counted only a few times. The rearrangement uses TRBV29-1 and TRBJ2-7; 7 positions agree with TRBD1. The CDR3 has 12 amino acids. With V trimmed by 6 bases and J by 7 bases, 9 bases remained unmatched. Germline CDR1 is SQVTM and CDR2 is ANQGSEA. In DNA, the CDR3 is TGCAGCGTCCGACAGGGTCGTTGGGAGCAGTACTTC. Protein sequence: CSVRQGRWEQYF.

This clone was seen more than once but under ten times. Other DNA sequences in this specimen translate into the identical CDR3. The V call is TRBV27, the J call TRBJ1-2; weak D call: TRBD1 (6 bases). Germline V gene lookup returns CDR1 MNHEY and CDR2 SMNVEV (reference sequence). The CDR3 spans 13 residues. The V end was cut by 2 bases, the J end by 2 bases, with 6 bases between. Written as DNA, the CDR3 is TGTGCCAGCAGTTTAGGACAGAACTATGGCTACACCTTC. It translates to CASSLGQNYGYTF.

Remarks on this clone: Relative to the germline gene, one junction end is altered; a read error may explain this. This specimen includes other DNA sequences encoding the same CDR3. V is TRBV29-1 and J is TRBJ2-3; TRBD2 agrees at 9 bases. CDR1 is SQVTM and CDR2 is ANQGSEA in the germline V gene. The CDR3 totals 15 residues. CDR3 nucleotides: TGCAGCGTTGAAGGTCCTAGCGGGAACACAGATACGCAGTACTTT. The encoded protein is CSVEGPSGNTDTQYF.

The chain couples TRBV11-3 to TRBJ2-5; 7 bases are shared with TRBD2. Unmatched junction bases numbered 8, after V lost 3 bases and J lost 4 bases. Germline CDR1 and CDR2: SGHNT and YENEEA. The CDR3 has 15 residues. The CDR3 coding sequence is TGTGCCAGCAGCTTGGGGGGAGGGGCCACAGAGACCCAGTACTTC. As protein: CASSLGGGATETQYF.

In nucleotides, the CDR3 is TGTGCCAGCAGCTCCCTAGGGACAGGGGGCGAGCAGTACTTC. This encodes CASSSLGTGGEQYF. V gene TRBV11-1 combines with J gene TRBJ2-7; 11 bases are a match to TRBD1. The J segment lost 6 bases and the V segment lost 4 bases, leaving 5 bases of the junction unmatched. This CDR3 has 14 residues. Germline V CDR1 and CDR2: SGHAT, FQDESV (reference sequence).

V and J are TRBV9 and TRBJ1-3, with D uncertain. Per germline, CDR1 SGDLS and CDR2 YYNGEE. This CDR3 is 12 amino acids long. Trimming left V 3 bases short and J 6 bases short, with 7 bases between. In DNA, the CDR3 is TGTGCCAGCAGCGCCCGAGAAAACACCATATATTTT. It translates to CASSARENTIYF.

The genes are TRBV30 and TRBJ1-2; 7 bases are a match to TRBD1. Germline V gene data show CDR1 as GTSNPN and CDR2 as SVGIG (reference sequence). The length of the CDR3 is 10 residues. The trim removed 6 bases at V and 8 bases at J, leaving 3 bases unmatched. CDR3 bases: TGTGCCTGTGACAGGGTGGGCTACACCTTC. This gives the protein CACDRVGYTF.

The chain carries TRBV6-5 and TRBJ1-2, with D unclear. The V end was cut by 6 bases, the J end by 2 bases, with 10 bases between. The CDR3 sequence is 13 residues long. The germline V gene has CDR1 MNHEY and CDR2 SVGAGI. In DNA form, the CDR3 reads TGTGCCAGCAGAATCCCAGGAAACTATGGCTACACCTTC. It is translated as CASRIPGNYGYTF.

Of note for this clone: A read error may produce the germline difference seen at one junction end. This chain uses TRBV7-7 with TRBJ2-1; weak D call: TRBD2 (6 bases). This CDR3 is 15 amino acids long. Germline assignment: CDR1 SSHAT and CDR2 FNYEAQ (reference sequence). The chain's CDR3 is CASSARHISGNEQFF. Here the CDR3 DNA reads TGTGCTAGCAGCGCCCGACACATTAGCGGCAATGAGCAGTTCTTC.

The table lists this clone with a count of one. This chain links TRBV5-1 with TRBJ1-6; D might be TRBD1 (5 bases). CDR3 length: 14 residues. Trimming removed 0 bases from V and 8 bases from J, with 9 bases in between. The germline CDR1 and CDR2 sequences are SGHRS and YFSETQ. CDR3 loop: CASSLGQGDSPLHF. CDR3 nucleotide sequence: TGCGCCAGCAGCTTGGGCCAGGGTGATTCACCCCTCCACTTT. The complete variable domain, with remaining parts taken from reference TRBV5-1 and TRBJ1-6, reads KAGVTQTPRYLIKTRGQQVTLSCSPISGHRSVSWYQQTPGQGLQFLFEYFSETQRNKGNFPGRFSGRQFSNSRSEMNVSTLELGDSALYLCASSLGQGDSPLHFGNGTRLTVT.

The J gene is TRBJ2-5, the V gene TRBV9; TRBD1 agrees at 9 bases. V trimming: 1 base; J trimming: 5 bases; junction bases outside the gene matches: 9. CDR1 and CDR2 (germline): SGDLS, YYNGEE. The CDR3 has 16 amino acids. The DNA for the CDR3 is TGTGCCAGCAGCGTATTAGGTACAGGGGGCGCGGAGACCCAGTACTTC. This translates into CASSVLGTGGAETQYF. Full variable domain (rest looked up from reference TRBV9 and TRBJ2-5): DSGVTQTPKHLITATGQRVTLRCSPRSGDLSVYWYQQSLDQGLQFLIQYYNGEERAKGNILERFSAQQFPDLHSELNLSSLELGDSALYFCASSVLGTGGAETQYFGPGTRLLVL.

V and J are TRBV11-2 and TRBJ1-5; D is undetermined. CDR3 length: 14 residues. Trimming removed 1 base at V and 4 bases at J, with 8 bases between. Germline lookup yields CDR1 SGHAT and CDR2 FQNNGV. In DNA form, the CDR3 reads TGTGCCAGCAGCTTAGGAAGAGGAAATCAGCCCCAGCATTTT. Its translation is CASSLGRGNQPQHF.

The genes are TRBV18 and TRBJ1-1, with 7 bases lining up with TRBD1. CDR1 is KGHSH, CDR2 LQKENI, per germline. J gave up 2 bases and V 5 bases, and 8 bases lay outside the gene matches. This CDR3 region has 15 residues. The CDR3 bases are TGTGCCAGCTCAACTCATACAGGGGCAAACACTGAAGCTTTCTTT. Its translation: CASSTHTGANTEAFF.

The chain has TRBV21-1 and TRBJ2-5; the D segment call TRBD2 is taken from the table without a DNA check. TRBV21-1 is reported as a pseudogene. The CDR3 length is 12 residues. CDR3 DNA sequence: TGTGCCAGCAGCAAAGTACAAGAGACCCAGTACTTC. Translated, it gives CASSKVQETQYF.

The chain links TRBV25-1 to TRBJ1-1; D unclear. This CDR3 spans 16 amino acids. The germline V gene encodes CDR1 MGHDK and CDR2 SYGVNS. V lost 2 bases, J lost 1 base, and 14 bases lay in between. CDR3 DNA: TGTGCCAGCAGTGAACAGGCAGACCGGGGGAACACTGAAGCTTTCTTT. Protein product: CASSEQADRGNTEAFF.

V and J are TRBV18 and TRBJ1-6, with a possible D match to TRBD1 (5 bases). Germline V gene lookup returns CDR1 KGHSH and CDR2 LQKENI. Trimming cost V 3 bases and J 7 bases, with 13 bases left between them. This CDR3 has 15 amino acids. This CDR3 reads CASSPGTVTNSPLHF. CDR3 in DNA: TGTGCCAGCTCACCGGGGACTGTCACCAATTCACCCCTCCACTTT. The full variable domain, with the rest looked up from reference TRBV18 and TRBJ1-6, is NAGVMQNPRHLVRRRGQEARLRCSPMKGHSHVYWYRQLPEEGLKFMVYLQKENIIDESGMPKERFSAEFPKEGPSILRIQQVVRGDSAAYFCASSPGTVTNSPLHFGNGTRLTVT.

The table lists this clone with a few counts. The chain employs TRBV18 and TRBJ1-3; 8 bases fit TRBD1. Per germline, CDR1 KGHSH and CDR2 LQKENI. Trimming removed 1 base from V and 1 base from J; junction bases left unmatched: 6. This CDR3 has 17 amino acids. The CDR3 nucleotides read TGTGCCAGCTCACCACTGGGCAGGGGGCAGTCTGGAAACACCATATATTTT. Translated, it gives CASSPLGRGQSGNTIYF.

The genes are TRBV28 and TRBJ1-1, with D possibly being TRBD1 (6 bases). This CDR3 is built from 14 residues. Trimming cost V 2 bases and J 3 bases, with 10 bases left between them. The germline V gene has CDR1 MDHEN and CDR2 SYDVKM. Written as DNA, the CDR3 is TGTGCCAGCAGTTTAAGGACAGCTTACACTGAAGCTTTCTTT. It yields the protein CASSLRTAYTEAFF.

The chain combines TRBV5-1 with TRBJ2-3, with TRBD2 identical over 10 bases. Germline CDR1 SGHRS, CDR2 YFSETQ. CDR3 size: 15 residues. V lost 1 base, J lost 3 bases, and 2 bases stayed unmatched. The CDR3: CASSLSLAGTDTQYF. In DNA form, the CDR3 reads TGCGCCAGCAGCTTGTCACTAGCGGGGACAGATACGCAGTATTTT.

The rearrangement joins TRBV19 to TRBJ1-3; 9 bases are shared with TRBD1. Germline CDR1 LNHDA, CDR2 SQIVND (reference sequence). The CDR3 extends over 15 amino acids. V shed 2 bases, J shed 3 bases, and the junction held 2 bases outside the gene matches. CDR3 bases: TGTGCCAGTAGTATAACAGGGGGCGTTGGAAACACCATATATTTT. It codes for CASSITGGVGNTIYF.

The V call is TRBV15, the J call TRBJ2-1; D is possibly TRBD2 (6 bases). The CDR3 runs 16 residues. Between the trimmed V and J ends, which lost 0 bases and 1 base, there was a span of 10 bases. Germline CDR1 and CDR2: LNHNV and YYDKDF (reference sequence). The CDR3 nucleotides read TGTGCCACCAGCAGAGATGGGACTCAATCCTACAATGAGCAGTTCTTC. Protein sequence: CATSRDGTQSYNEQFF.

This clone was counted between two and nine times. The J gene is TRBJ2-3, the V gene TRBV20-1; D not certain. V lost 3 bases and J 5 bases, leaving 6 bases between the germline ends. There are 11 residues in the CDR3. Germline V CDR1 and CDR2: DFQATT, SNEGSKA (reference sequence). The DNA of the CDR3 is TGCAGTGCTAGCCGGAGAGATACGCAGTATTTT. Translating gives CSASRRDTQYF.

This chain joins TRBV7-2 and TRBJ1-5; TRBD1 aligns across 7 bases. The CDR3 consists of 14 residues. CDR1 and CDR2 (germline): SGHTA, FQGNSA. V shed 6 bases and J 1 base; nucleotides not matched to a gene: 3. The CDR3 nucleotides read TGTGCCAGCAGTCGGGACAGCAGCAATCAGCCCCAGCATTTT. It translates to CASSRDSSNQPQHF.

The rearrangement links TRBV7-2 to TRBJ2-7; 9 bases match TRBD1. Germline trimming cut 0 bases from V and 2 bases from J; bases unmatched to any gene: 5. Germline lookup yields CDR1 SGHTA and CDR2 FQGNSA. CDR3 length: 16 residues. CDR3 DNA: TGTGCCAGCAGCTTAGCGCGTGGACAGGGGCCCTACGAGCAGTACTTC. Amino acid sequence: CASSLARGQGPYEQYF.

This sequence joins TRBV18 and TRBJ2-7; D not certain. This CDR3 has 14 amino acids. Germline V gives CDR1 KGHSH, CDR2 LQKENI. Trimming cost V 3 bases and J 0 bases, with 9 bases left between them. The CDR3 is CASSPGILSYEQYF. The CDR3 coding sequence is TGTGCCAGCTCACCCGGTATCCTCTCCTACGAGCAGTACTTC.